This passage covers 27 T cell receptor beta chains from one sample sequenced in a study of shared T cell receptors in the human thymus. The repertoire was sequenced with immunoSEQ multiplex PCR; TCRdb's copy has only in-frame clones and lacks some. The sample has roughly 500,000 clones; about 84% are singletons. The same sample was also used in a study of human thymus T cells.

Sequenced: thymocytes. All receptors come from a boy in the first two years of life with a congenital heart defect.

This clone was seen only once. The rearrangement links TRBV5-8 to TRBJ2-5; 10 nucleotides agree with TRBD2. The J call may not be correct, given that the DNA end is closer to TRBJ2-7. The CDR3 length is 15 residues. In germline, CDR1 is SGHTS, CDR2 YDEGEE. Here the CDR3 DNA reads TGTGCCAGCAGCTTTGGGACTAGCGTTTCCTACGAGCAGTACTTC. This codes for CASSFGTSVSYEQYF.

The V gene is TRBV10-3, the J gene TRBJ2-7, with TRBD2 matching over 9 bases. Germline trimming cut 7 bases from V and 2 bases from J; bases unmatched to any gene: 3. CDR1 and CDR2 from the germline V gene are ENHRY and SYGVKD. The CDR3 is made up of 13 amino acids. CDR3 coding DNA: TGTGCCATCAAGTCTAGCGGGACCTACGAGCAGTACTTC. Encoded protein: CAIKSSGTYEQYF.

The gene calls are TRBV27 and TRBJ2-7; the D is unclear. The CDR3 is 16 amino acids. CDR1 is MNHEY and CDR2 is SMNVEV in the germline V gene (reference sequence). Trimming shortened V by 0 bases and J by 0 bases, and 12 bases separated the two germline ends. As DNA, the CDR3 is TGTGCCAGCAGTTTATCGACGCGATGGAGCTCCTACGAGCAGTACTTC. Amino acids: CASSLSTRWSSYEQYF.

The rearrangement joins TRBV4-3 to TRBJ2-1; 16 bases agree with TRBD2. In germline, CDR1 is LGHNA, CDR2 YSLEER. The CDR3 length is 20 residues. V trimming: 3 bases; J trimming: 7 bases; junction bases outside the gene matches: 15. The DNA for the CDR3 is TGCGCCAGCAGCCAGCCCCGGGGACTAGCGGGAGGGTTGGGCGTAAATGAGCAGTTCTTC. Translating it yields CASSQPRGLAGGLGVNEQFF.

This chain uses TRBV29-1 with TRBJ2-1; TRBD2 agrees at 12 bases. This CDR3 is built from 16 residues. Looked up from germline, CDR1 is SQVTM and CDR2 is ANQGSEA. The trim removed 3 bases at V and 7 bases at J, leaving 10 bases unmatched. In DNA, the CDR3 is TGCAGCGTTGAGGGGCTAGCGGGAGGGCCTAGGAATGAGCAGTTCTTC. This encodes CSVEGLAGGPRNEQFF.

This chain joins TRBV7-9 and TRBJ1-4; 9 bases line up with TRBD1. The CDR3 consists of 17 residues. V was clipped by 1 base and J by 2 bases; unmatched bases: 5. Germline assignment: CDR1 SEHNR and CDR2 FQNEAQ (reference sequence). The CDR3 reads CASSLVGTGSTNEKLFF. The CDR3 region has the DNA TGTGCCAGCAGCTTAGTGGGGACAGGGTCGACTAATGAAAAACTGTTTTTT.

For the CDR3, the DNA is TGCGCCAGCAGTCCAGGGGGGTTCGGGACCCAGTACTTC. Translated: CASSPGGFGTQYF. The J gene is TRBJ2-5, the V gene TRBV5-1; D is possibly TRBD1 (7 bases). This CDR3 has 13 residues. Germline V gives CDR1 SGHRS, CDR2 YFSETQ. Trimming cost V 5 bases and J 7 bases, with 15 bases left between them. Variable domain in full (rest from reference TRBV5-1 and TRBJ2-5): KAGVTQTPRYLIKTRGQQVTLSCSPISGHRSVSWYQQTPGQGLQFLFEYFSETQRNKGNFPGRFSGRQFSNSRSEMNVSTLELGDSALYLCASSPGGFGTQYFGPGTRLLVL.

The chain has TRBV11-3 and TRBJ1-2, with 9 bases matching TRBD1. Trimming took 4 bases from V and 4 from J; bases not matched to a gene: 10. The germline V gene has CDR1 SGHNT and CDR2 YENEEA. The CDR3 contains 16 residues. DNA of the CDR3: TGTGCCAGCAGCTCGCGTCCCGGGACAGGGATCTATGGCTACACCTTC. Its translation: CASSSRPGTGIYGYTF.

The CDR3 is CASSPGQRGQETQYF. The CDR3 DNA reads TGTGCCAGCAGCCCAGGACAGCGGGGGCAAGAGACCCAGTACTTC. This rearrangement joins TRBV9 to TRBJ2-5, with TRBD2 matching over 8 bases. CDR1 and CDR2 from the germline V gene are SGDLS and YYNGEE. This CDR3 region has 15 residues. Unmatched junction bases numbered 7, after V lost 4 bases and J lost 2 bases. Combining the CDR3 with reference TRBV9 and TRBJ2-5 gives the whole variable domain DSGVTQTPKHLITATGQRVTLRCSPRSGDLSVYWYQQSLDQGLQFLIQYYNGEERAKGNILERFSAQQFPDLHSELNLSSLELGDSALYFCASSPGQRGQETQYFGPGTRLLVL.

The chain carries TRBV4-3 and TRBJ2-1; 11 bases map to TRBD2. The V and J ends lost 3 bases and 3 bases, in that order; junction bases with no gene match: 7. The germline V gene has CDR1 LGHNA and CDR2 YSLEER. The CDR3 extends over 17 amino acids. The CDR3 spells CASSQVSGLADYNEQFF. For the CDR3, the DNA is TGCGCCAGCAGCCAGGTCTCGGGACTAGCGGACTACAATGAGCAGTTCTTC.

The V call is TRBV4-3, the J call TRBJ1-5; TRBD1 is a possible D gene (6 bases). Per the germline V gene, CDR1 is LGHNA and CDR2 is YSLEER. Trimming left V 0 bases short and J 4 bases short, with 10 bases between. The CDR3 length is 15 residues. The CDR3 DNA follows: TGCGCCAGCAGCCAAGATGACAGGCCTAATCAGCCCCAGCATTTT. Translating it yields CASSQDDRPNQPQHF.

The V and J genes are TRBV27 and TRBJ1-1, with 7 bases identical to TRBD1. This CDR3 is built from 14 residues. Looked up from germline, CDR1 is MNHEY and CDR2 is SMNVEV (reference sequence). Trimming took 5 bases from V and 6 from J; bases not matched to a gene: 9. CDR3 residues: CASSVQKGAAEAFF. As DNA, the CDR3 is TGTGCCAGCAGTGTACAGAAGGGGGCCGCTGAAGCTTTCTTT.

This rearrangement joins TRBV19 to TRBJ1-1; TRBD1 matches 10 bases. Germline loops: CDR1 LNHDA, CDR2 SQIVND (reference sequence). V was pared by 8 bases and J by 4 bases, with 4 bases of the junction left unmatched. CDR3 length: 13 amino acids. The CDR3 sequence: CASGTGEGTEAFF. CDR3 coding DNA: TGTGCCAGTGGGACAGGGGAAGGCACTGAAGCTTTCTTT.

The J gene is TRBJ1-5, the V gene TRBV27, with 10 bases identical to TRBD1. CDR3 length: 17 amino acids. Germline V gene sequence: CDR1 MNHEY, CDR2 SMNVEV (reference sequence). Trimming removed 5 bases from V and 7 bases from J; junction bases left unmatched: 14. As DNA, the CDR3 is TGTGCCAGCAGTCCCCACTCATGGGACAGGGGTTGGCAGCCCCAGCATTTT. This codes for CASSPHSWDRGWQPQHF.

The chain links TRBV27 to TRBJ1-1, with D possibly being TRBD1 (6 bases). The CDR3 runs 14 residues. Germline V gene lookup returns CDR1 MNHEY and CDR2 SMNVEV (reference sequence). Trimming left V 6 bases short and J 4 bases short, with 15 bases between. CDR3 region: CASRAIQGPTEAFF. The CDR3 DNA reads TGTGCCAGCAGAGCAATACAGGGTCCCACTGAAGCTTTCTTT.

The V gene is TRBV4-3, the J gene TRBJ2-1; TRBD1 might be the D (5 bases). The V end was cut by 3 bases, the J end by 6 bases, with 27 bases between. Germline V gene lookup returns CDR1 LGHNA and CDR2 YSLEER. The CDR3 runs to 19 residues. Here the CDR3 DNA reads TGCGCCAGCAGCCAGCGCATCACAGGCCGGTTTAACGTCCGCAATGAGCAGTTCTTC. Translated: CASSQRITGRFNVRNEQFF.

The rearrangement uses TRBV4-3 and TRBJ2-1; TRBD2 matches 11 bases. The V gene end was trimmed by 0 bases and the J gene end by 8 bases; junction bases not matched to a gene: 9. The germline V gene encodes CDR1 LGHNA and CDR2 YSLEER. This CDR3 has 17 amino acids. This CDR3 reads CASSQDTASGRTHEQFF. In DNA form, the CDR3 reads TGCGCCAGCAGCCAAGATACGGCTAGCGGGAGGACGCATGAGCAGTTCTTC.

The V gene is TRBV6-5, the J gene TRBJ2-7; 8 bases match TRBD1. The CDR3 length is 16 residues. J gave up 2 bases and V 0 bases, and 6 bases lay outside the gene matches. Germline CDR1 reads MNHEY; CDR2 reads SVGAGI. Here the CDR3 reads CASSYSKAGGTYEQYF. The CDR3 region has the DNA TGTGCCAGCAGTTACTCGAAGGCAGGGGGCACCTACGAGCAGTACTTC.

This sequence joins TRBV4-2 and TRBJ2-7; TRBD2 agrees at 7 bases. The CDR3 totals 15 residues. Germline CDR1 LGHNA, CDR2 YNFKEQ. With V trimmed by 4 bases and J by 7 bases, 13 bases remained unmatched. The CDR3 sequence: CASSPGGLTLREQYF. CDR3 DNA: TGTGCCAGCAGCCCGGGGGGACTGACGCTGAGGGAGCAGTACTTC.

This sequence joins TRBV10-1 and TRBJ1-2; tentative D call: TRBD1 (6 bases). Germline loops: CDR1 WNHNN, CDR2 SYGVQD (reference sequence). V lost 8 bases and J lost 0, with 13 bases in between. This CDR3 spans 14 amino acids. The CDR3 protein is CASETGDPNYGYTF. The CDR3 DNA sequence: TGCGCCAGCGAGACAGGTGACCCTAACTATGGCTACACCTTC.

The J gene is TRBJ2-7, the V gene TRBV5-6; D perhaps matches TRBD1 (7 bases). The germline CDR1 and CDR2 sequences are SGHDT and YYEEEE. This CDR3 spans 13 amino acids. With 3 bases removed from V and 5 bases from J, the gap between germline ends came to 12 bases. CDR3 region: CASSSGGTDEQYF. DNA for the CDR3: TGTGCCAGCAGCTCTGGGGGGACAGACGAGCAGTACTTC.

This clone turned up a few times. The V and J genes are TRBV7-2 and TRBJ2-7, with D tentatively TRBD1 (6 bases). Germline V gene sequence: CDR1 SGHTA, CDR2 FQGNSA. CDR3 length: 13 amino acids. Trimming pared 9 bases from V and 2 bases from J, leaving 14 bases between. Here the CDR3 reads CARGTRVPYEQYF. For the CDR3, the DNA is TGTGCCAGGGGGACAAGAGTGCCCTACGAGCAGTACTTC.

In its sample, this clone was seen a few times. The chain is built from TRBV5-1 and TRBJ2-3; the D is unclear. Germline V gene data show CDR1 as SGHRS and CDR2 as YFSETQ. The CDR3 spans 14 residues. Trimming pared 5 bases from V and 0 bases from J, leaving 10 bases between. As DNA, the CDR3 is TGCGCCAGCAGTCACAGAAATAGCACAGATACGCAGTATTTT. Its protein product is CASSHRNSTDTQYF.

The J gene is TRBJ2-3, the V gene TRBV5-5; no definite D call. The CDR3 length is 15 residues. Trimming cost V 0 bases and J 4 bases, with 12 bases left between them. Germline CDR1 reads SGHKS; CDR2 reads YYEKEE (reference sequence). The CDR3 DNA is TGTGCCAGCAGCTTGGTTAGCCTTCCGCCAGATACGCAGTATTTT. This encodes CASSLVSLPPDTQYF. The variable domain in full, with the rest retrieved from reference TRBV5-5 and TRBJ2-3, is DAGVTQSPTHLIKTRGQQVTLRCSPISGHKSVSWYQQVLGQGPQFIFQYYEKEERGRGNFPDRFSARQFPNYSSELNVNALLLGDSALYLCASSLVSLPPDTQYFGPGTRLTVL.

The DNA of the CDR3 is TGCAGCGTTCCAAGGGGGGGAAACACTGAAGCTTTCTTT. Its translation: CSVPRGGNTEAFF. This chain joins TRBV29-1 and TRBJ1-1, with D possibly being TRBD1 (6 bases). The V end was cut by 5 bases, the J end by 2 bases, with 12 bases between. Germline assignment: CDR1 SQVTM and CDR2 ANQGSEA. The CDR3 totals 13 residues. Variable domain in full (rest from reference TRBV29-1 and TRBJ1-1): SAVISQKPSRDICQRGTSLTIQCQVDSQVTMMFWYRQQPGQSLTLIATANQGSEATYESGFVIDKFPISRPNLTFSTLTVSNMSPEDSSIYLCSVPRGGNTEAFFGQGTRLTVV.

In DNA form, the CDR3 reads TGCGCCAGCAGCTTGGGACTAGCGGCCATCACTAGCACAGATACGCAGTATTTT. This encodes CASSLGLAAITSTDTQYF. The V gene is TRBV5-1, the J gene TRBJ2-3, with 9 bases fitting TRBD2. V lost 0 bases to trimming and J lost 0 bases; unmatched junction nucleotides: 8. Germline values: CDR1 SGHRS, CDR2 YFSETQ. This CDR3 has 18 residues.

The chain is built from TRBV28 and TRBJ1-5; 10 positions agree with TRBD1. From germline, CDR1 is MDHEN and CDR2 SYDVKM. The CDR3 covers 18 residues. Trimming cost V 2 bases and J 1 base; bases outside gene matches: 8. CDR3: CASSLPRDRGLSNQPQHF. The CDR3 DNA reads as TGTGCCAGCAGTTTACCCCGGGACAGGGGCCTCAGCAATCAGCCCCAGCATTTT.